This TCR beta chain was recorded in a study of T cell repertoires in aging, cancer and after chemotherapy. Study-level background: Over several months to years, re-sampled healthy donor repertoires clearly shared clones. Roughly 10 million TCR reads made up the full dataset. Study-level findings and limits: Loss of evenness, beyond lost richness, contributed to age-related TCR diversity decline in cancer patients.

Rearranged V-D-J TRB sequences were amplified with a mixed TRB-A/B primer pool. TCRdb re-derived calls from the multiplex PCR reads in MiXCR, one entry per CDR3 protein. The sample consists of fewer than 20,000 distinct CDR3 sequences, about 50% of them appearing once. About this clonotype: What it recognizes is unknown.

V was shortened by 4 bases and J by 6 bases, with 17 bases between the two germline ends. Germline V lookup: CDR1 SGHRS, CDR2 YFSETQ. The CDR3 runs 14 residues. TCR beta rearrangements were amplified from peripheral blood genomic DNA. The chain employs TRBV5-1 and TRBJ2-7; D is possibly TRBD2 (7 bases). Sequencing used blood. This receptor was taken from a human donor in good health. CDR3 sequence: CASSSYREGREQYF. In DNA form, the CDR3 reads TGCGCCAGCAGCAGCTACAGGGAGGGTCGCGAGCAGTACTTC.